The 21 T cell receptor beta chains in this list originate from one sample, sequenced in a study of cytomegalovirus exposure and HLA in healthy donors. Libraries were prepared by immunoSEQ multiplex PCR; TCRdb keeps only in-frame clonotypes and omits some of them. Found here are about 98,000 clones, approximately 90% of them singletons; the top ten hold more than 3%. Sequencing input: PBMCs. These receptors were taken from a woman in her twenties or thirties in good health and CMV-seronegative.

This sequence joins TRBV4-1 and TRBJ1-3; no clear D gene. V gave up 2 bases and J gave up 0 bases, with 17 bases separating them. Germline CDR1 is MGHRA and CDR2 is YSYEKL. The CDR3 is 18 residues long. In DNA form, the CDR3 reads TGCGCCAGCAGCCAATACTCAACCCTCCCAAGCTCTGGAAACACCATATATTTT. Translating it yields CASSQYSTLPSSGNTIYF.

V and J are TRBV23-1 and TRBJ2-7; TRBD1 matches at 11 bases. Being an ORF, TRBV23-1 has a function that is uncertain. The V segment lost 2 bases and the J segment 5 bases; nucleotides outside the gene matches: 8. The CDR3 is 16 amino acids. The CDR3 DNA sequence: TGCGCCAGCAGTCAAAAAAGGAGGGGACAGGGGGACGAGCAGTACTTC. This sequence encodes CASSQKRRGQGDEQYF.

J is TRBJ2-1 and V is TRBV2, with 7 bases lining up with TRBD2. The junction had 10 bases not matched to a gene; V was cut back by 7 bases and J by 1 base. Germline CDR1 is SNHLY and CDR2 is FYNNEI. The CDR3 is 16 amino acids. CDR3 DNA sequence: TGTGCCAGCACCCTTTGGGGGGGGAGTTCCTACAATGAGCAGTTCTTC. The encoded protein is CASTLWGGSSYNEQFF. Together with reference TRBV2 and TRBJ2-1, the CDR3 gives the full variable domain: EPEVTQTPSHQVTQMGQEVILRCVPISNHLYFYWYRQILGQKVEFLVSFYNNEISEKSEIFDDQFSVERPDGSNFTLKIRSTKLEDSAMYFCASTLWGGSSYNEQFFGPGTRLTVL.

The chain is built from TRBV19 and TRBJ2-2, with D unresolved. The CDR3 sequence is 14 residues long. Germline values: CDR1 LNHDA, CDR2 SQIVND (reference sequence). The ends were cut back, 7 bases at V and 0 bases at J, with 9 bases in the middle. The CDR3 here is CASNTISNTGELFF. The CDR3 DNA follows: TGTGCCAGTAATACTATCTCGAACACCGGGGAGCTGTTTTTT.

This clone was found once. V usage is TRBV5-1 and J usage is TRBJ2-7; D is ambiguous. Trimming stripped 0 bases from V and 2 bases from J, with 12 bases between. The V gene's germline CDR1 is SGHRS and CDR2 YFSETQ. CDR3 size: 15 residues. The DNA for the CDR3 is TGCGCCAGCAGCTTGGCTGCAGGCGTTACCTACGAGCAGTACTTC. The encoded protein is CASSLAAGVTYEQYF.

V gene TRBV7-9 combines with J gene TRBJ2-7, with 7 bases fitting TRBD2. The length of the CDR3 is 14 residues. CDR1 SEHNR and CDR2 FQNEAQ come from the germline V gene (reference sequence). The V and J ends lost 1 base and 0 bases, in that order; junction bases with no gene match: 0. The CDR3: CASSLGTSSYEQYF. The DNA for the CDR3 is TGTGCCAGCAGCTTAGGGACTAGCTCCTACGAGCAGTACTTC.

This chain joins TRBV4-2 and TRBJ2-5, with 16 bases that match TRBD2. The CDR3 contains 19 residues. In germline, CDR1 is LGHNA, CDR2 YNFKEQ. V gave up 0 bases and J gave up 4 bases; unmatched junction bases: 8. The CDR3 reads CASSQDLGTSGGARETQYF. CDR3 nucleotide sequence: TGTGCCAGCAGCCAAGATCTGGGGACTAGCGGGGGGGCCAGAGAGACCCAGTACTTC.

The rearrangement joins TRBV29-1 to TRBJ2-4, with 8 nucleotides matching TRBD1. V was pared by 0 bases and J by 6 bases, with 7 bases of the junction left unmatched. The V gene's germline CDR1 is SQVTM and CDR2 ANQGSEA. The CDR3 covers 15 residues. CDR3 DNA sequence: TGCAGCGTTGAAGACCCCGGGACAGGTCGAAACATTCAGTACTTC. It is translated as CSVEDPGTGRNIQYF.

The CDR3 nucleotides are TGTGCCAGAAGCGAGGATGGACTAGCGGGAGACTATGAGCAGTTCTTC. It codes for CARSEDGLAGDYEQFF. The V gene is TRBV5-3, the J gene TRBJ2-1; 13 positions agree with TRBD2. Being an ORF, TRBV5-3 has a function that is uncertain. The ends lost 4 bases at V and 8 bases at J; junction bases unmatched: 9. The CDR3 covers 16 residues.

On this clone itself: The same CDR3 also results from other DNA sequences found in this sample. The chain has TRBV6-1 and TRBJ2-7; no clear D. CDR3 length equals 12 residues. Germline lookup yields CDR1 MNHNS and CDR2 SASEGT. Trimming took off 3 bases at V and 4 bases at J, with 7 bases between the two ends. CDR3: CASSETGYEQYF. The CDR3 DNA sequence: TGTGCCAGCAGTGAGACCGGGTACGAGCAGTACTTC.

The gene calls are TRBV27 and TRBJ1-2; 8 positions match TRBD1. CDR1 and CDR2 (germline): MNHEY, SMNVEV (reference sequence). The V and J ends lost 6 bases and 0 bases, in that order; junction bases with no gene match: 0. The CDR3 spans 13 residues. CDR3 amino acids: CASRDRANYGYTF. The CDR3, as DNA: TGTGCCAGCAGGGACAGGGCTAACTATGGCTACACCTTC.

The CDR3 sequence is CASSQVGQIYF. Here the CDR3 DNA reads TGTGCCAGCAGCCAAGTAGGACAGATATATTTT. The chain employs TRBV14 and TRBJ1-3; tentative D call: TRBD1 (6 bases). V was shortened by 1 base and J by 13 bases, with 8 bases between the two germline ends. Germline V gene sequence: CDR1 SGHDN, CDR2 FVKESK. The CDR3 loop spans 11 amino acids.

In DNA, the CDR3 is TGTGCCAGCAGTGGAGGATTTGGGGCAGGCTCTGTTCAGTACTTC. The encoded protein is CASSGGFGAGSVQYF. The chain couples TRBV6-1 to TRBJ2-4, with D perhaps matching TRBD1 (5 bases). V lost 4 bases and J 11 bases, leaving 21 bases between the germline ends. This CDR3 contains 15 residues. Germline values: CDR1 MNHNS, CDR2 SASEGT.

The chain employs TRBV27 and TRBJ2-5, with 10 bases identical to TRBD2. With V trimmed by 5 bases and J by 2 bases, 2 bases remained unmatched. Looked up from germline, CDR1 is MNHEY and CDR2 is SMNVEV (reference sequence). The CDR3 sequence is 14 residues long. The CDR3 DNA is TGTGCCAGCAGTGGGGGACTAGCGCAAGAGACCCAGTACTTC. It translates to CASSGGLAQETQYF.

The chain joins TRBV28 to TRBJ2-3; TRBD2 matches at 12 bases. The ends lost 3 bases at V and 3 bases at J; junction bases unmatched: 4. CDR1 and CDR2 (germline): MDHEN, SYDVKM. The CDR3 has 16 amino acids. The chain's CDR3 is CASSFQTSGRTDTQYF. The CDR3 nucleotides are TGTGCCAGCAGTTTCCAGACTAGCGGGAGAACAGATACGCAGTATTTT.

The chain uses TRBV7-3 and TRBJ2-1; no firm D call. The CDR3 has 15 residues. Trimming took 5 bases from V and 2 from J, leaving 13 bases between them. Germline lookup yields CDR1 SGHTA and CDR2 FQGTGA. The CDR3 bases are TGTGCCAGCAGCCAAAGACACCGAACCTACAATGAGCAGTTCTTC. Translating it yields CASSQRHRTYNEQFF.

This chain connects TRBV5-4 to TRBJ2-7, with TRBD1 matching 8 bases. This CDR3 is 14 amino acids long. V was clipped by 4 bases and J by 7 bases; unmatched bases: 10. Germline-derived CDR1 and CDR2 are SGHNT and YYREEE (reference sequence). The DNA of the CDR3 is TGTGCCAGCAGCCTCCGGGACAGGTCTAGGGAGCAGTACTTC. Translation gives CASSLRDRSREQYF. The variable domain in full, completed from reference TRBV5-4 and TRBJ2-7, reads ETGVTQSPTHLIKTRGQQVTLRCSSQSGHNTVSWYQQALGQGPQFIFQYYREEENGRGNFPPRFSGLQFPNYSSELNVNALELDDSALYLCASSLRDRSREQYFGPGTRLTVT.

V is TRBV29-1 and J is TRBJ2-1; 11 bases fit TRBD2. Germline V lookup: CDR1 SQVTM, CDR2 ANQGSEA. Trimming cost V 8 bases and J 4 bases; bases outside gene matches: 4. The CDR3 totals 13 residues. This CDR3 is CSTSGSSYNEQFF. DNA of the CDR3: TGCAGCACTAGCGGGAGTTCTTACAATGAGCAGTTCTTC.

J is TRBJ2-1 and V is TRBV7-2, with D perhaps TRBD2 (6 bases). Germline CDR1 and CDR2: SGHTA and FQGNSA. Between the trimmed V and J ends, which lost 2 bases and 4 bases, there was a span of 12 bases. This CDR3 is 15 amino acids long. The CDR3 nucleotides are TGTGCCAGCAGCTTAAATGCGGGGAGGTACAATGAGCAGTTCTTC. The encoded protein is CASSLNAGRYNEQFF.

This chain connects TRBV7-2 to TRBJ1-4; perhaps TRBD1 as D (5 bases). Germline V gives CDR1 SGHTA, CDR2 FQGNSA. The CDR3 is 14 amino acids. Trimming left V 7 bases short and J 3 bases short, with 12 bases between. The CDR3 nucleotides are TGTGCCAGCACTTTCGGGGGTGCTAATGAAAAACTGTTTTTT. It is translated as CASTFGGANEKLFF.

This chain joins TRBV9 and TRBJ2-1; 8 bases are a match to TRBD1. J was trimmed by 4 bases and V by 0 bases; bases with no gene match: 9. CDR3 length: 17 amino acids. Germline V gene data show CDR1 as SGDLS and CDR2 as YYNGEE. As DNA, the CDR3 is TGTGCCAGCAGCGTAGCGGCCGGGACAGGACTTTACAATGAGCAGTTCTTC. The encoded protein is CASSVAAGTGLYNEQFF.